Below, 13 T cell receptor beta chains from the same sample are listed, as sequenced in a study of blood T cell repertoires in COVID-19. Only in-frame clones appear in the TCRdb table, and some are missing; sequencing was by immunoSEQ multiplex PCR. The data hold roughly 150,000 clones, with approximately 86% observed a single time. The sequenced sample consisted of PBMCs or T cells enriched from blood (not recorded which). The origin of the receptors is a woman between 35 and 50 years old who had been exposed to COVID-19.

This chain links TRBV29-1 with TRBJ1-2, with D perhaps TRBD1 (6 bases). The CDR3 is made up of 14 amino acids. Germline CDR1 SQVTM, CDR2 ANQGSEA. The CDR3 region has the DNA TGCAACGTAGAGCGACAGGAATCAGGCTATGGCTACACCTTC. Translated: CNVERQESGYGYTF.

The chain is built from TRBV19 and TRBJ2-2, with TRBD1 matching over 8 bases. Germline CDR1 is LNHDA and CDR2 is SQIVND (reference sequence). Losses at the gene ends were 3 bases for V and 5 bases for J; bases not matched to a gene: 5. The length of the CDR3 is 15 residues. The DNA of the CDR3 is TGTGCCAGTAGTATGGGACAGGACCTTACCGGGGAGCTGTTTTTT. This translates into CASSMGQDLTGELFF.

The CDR3 is CASTPTGANYGYTF. CDR3 coding DNA: TGTGCCAGCACCCCGACAGGAGCTAACTATGGCTACACCTTC. V gene TRBV28 combines with J gene TRBJ1-2; perhaps TRBD1 as D (6 bases). The CDR3 runs 14 residues. CDR1 is MDHEN and CDR2 is SYDVKM in the germline V gene. Trimming took off 7 bases at V and 0 bases at J, with 12 bases between the two ends.

V gene TRBV7-2 combines with J gene TRBJ2-7; D perhaps matches TRBD1 (6 bases). CDR3 length: 14 residues. Germline V CDR1 and CDR2: SGHTA, FQGNSA. The V end lost 8 bases, the J end lost 0 bases, and 14 bases lay between the germline ends. CDR3 DNA: TGTGCCAGCGGACGGGACACCTCCTCCTACGAGCAGTACTTC. Amino acids: CASGRDTSSYEQYF.

In its sample, this clone was seen once. Relative to the germline gene, one junction end is altered; a read error may explain this. This chain links TRBV6-5 with TRBJ2-5, with D maybe TRBD1 (7 bases). This CDR3 is 12 amino acids long. Per germline, CDR1 MNHEY and CDR2 SVGAGI. The CDR3 bases are TGTGCCAGCAGTTACGAGGGGGCGGGATCGGACTTC. Its protein is CASSYEGAGSDF.

The rearrangement uses TRBV27 and TRBJ1-6, with D possibly TRBD1 on 6 matching bases. The length of the CDR3 is 17 residues. The V end was cut by 2 bases, the J end by 10 bases, with 21 bases between. Germline values: CDR1 MNHEY, CDR2 SMNVEV (reference sequence). CDR3 in DNA: TGTGCCAGCAGTTTAAAGGGAACAGGGCCCCCTTGGTCACCCCTCCACTTT. It specifies CASSLKGTGPPWSPLHF.

The genes are TRBV25-1 and TRBJ1-6; tentative D call: TRBD1 (5 bases). From germline, CDR1 is MGHDK and CDR2 SYGVNS. CDR3 length equals 14 residues. Trimming shortened V by 5 bases and J by 11 bases, and 16 bases separated the two germline ends. CDR3 in amino acids: CASSRGGTGTPLHF. DNA of the CDR3: TGTGCCAGCAGTCGAGGAGGGACGGGGACACCCCTCCACTTT.

The V gene is TRBV3-1 (or the pseudogene TRBV3-2), the J gene TRBJ1-2, with unresolved D. The germline V and J ends were trimmed by 1 base and 0 bases, with 12 bases remaining between them. The CDR3 sequence is 16 residues long. CDR1 is LGHDT, CDR2 YNNKEL, per germline (reference sequence). Here the CDR3 reads CASSQAADDPNYGYTF. Here the CDR3 DNA reads TGTGCCAGCAGCCAAGCGGCGGATGATCCTAACTATGGCTACACCTTC.

This clone was counted a single time. The chain uses TRBV9 and TRBJ1-2; D is unclear. Trimming took 2 bases from V and 4 from J, leaving 12 bases between them. This CDR3 comprises 14 residues. Looked up from germline, CDR1 is SGDLS and CDR2 is YYNGEE. CDR3 in amino acids: CASSVETRGYGYTF. The CDR3 DNA sequence: TGTGCCAGCAGCGTGGAGACCCGGGGCTATGGCTACACCTTC.

The gene calls are TRBV7-9 and TRBJ1-4; D gene uncertain. V shed 6 bases and J shed 8 bases, with 16 bases lying between them. CDR1 and CDR2 (germline): SEHNR, FQNEAQ (reference sequence). This CDR3 comprises 14 residues. The chain's CDR3 is CASSSGPRNEKLFF. The CDR3 coding sequence is TGTGCCAGCAGTTCTGGTCCCAGGAACGAAAAACTGTTTTTT. The full variable domain, in which reference TRBV7-9 and TRBJ1-4 provide the parts outside the CDR3, is DTGVSQNPRHKITKRGQNVTFRCDPISEHNRLYWYRQTLGQGPEFLTYFQNEAQLEKSRLLSDRFSAERPKGSFSTLEIQRTEQGDSAMYLCASSSGPRNEKLFFGSGTQLSVL.

J is TRBJ1-5 and V is TRBV10-1; tentatively, D is TRBD1 (6 bases). From germline, CDR1 is WNHNN and CDR2 SYGVQD (reference sequence). Deletions cut 7 bases from V and 3 bases from J, with 13 bases between. The CDR3 is 14 amino acids. The CDR3 sequence: CASTGTPNNQPQHF. DNA of the CDR3: TGCGCCAGCACCGGGACACCAAACAATCAGCCCCAGCATTTT.

The V call is TRBV7-9, the J call TRBJ2-2, with 9 bases lining up with TRBD1. Per the germline V gene, CDR1 is SEHNR and CDR2 is FQNEAQ (reference sequence). The CDR3 spans 16 residues. The trim removed 4 bases at V and 7 bases at J, leaving 10 bases unmatched. In DNA, the CDR3 is TGTGCCAGCAGCTCGAAAATGGACAGGGGAGGCGGGGAGCTGTTTTTT. Protein sequence: CASSSKMDRGGGELFF.

The V and J genes are TRBV9 and TRBJ1-2; D may be TRBD1 (5 bases). CDR1 SGDLS and CDR2 YYNGEE come from the germline V gene. V gave up 0 bases and J gave up 3 bases, with 12 bases separating them. The CDR3 runs 15 residues. The CDR3 nucleotides are TGTGCCAGCAGCGTAGTAGCGGGCAGGGACTATGGCTACACCTTC. Translating it yields CASSVVAGRDYGYTF.